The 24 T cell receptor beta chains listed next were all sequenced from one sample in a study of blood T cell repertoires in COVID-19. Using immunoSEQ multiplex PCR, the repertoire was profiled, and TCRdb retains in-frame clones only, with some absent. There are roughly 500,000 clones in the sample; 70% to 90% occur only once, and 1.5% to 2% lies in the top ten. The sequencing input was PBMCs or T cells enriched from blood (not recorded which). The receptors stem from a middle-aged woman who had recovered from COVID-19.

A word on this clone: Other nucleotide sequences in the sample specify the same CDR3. CDR3 bases: TGCAGTGCTCGGGGAAGGACTGAAGCTTTCTTT. It is translated as CSARGRTEAFF. This sequence joins TRBV20-1 and TRBJ1-1; D unclear. This CDR3 contains 11 residues. The germline V gene has CDR1 DFQATT and CDR2 SNEGSKA (reference sequence). The ends were cut back, 5 bases at V and 5 bases at J, with 9 bases in the middle.

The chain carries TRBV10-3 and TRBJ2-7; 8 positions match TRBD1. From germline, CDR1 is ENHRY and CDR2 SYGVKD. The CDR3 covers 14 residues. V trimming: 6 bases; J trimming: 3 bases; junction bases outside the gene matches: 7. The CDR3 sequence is CAIRGQGTNYEQYF. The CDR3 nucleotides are TGTGCCATCAGAGGACAGGGCACCAACTACGAGCAGTACTTC.

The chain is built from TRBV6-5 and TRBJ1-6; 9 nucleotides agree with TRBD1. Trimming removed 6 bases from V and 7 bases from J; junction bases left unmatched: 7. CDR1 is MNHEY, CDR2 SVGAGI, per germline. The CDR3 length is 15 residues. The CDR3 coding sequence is TGTGCCAGCAGATTAATACAGGGGGCAAATTCACCCCTCCACTTT. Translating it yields CASRLIQGANSPLHF.

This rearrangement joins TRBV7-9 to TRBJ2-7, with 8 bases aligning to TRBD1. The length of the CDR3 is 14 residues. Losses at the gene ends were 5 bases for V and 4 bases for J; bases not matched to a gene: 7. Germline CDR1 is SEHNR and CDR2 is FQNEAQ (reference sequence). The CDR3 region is CASSAPGQVYEQYF. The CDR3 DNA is TGTGCCAGCAGCGCGCCGGGACAGGTTTACGAGCAGTACTTC.

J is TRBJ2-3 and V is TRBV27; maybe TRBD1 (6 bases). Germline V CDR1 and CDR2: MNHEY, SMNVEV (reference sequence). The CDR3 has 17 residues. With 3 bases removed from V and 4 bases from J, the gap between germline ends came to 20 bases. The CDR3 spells CASSLSLTGFGADTQYF. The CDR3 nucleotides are TGTGCCAGCAGTTTGTCTCTAACAGGGTTTGGGGCAGATACGCAGTATTTT.

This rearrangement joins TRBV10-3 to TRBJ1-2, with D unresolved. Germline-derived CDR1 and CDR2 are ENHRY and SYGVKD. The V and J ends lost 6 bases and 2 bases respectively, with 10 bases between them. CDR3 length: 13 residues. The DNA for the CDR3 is TGTGCCATCAGCCCAGAATCCAACTATGGCTACACCTTC. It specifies CAISPESNYGYTF.

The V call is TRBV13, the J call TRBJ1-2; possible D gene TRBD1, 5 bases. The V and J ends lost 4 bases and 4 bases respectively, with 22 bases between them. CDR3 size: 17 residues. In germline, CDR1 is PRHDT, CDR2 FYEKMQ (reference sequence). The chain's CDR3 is CASSSKRLGADLYGYTF. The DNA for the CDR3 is TGTGCCAGCAGCTCTAAGAGGTTAGGGGCCGACCTCTATGGCTACACCTTC. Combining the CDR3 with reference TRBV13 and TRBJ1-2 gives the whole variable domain AAGVIQSPRHLIKEKRETATLKCYPIPRHDTVYWYQQGPGQDPQFLISFYEKMQSDKGSIPDRFSAQQFSDYHSELNMSSLELGDSALYFCASSSKRLGADLYGYTFGSGTRLTVV.

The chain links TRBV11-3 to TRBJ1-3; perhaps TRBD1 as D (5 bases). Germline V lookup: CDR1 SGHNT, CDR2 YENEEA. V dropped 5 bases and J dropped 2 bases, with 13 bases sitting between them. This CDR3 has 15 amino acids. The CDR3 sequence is CASSEQEGAGNTIYF. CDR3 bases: TGTGCCAGCAGCGAACAGGAGGGTGCTGGAAACACCATATATTTT.

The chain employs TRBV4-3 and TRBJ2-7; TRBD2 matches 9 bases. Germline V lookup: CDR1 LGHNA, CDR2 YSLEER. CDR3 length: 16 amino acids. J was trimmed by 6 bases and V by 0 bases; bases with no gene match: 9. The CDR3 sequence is CASSQDRLAGAGEQYF. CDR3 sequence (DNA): TGCGCCAGCAGCCAAGATCGTTTAGCGGGAGCGGGCGAGCAGTACTTC.

The CDR3 region is CASSLRGTEEDYTF. Written as DNA, the CDR3 is TGTGCCAGCTCACTGCGTGGGACAGAGGAAGACTACACCTTC. The chain employs TRBV18 and TRBJ1-2; 7 bases are a match to TRBD1. The V and J ends lost 4 bases and 10 bases, in that order; junction bases with no gene match: 12. CDR1 KGHSH and CDR2 LQKENI come from the germline V gene. The CDR3 is 14 residues long.

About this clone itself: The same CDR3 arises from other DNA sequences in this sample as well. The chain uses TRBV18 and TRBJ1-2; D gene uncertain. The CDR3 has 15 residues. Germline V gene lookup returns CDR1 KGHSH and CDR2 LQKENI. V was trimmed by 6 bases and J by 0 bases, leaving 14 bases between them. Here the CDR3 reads CASSPGPGTNYGYTF. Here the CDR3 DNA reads TGTGCCAGCTCCCCCGGACCGGGAACTAACTATGGCTACACCTTC.

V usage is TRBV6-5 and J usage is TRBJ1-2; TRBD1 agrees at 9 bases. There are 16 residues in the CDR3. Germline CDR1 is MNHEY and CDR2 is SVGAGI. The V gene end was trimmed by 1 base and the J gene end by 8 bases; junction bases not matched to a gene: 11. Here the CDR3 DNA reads TGTGCCAGCAGTTACTTGCGCCGGGACAGGGTATTCGGCTACACCTTC. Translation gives CASSYLRRDRVFGYTF.

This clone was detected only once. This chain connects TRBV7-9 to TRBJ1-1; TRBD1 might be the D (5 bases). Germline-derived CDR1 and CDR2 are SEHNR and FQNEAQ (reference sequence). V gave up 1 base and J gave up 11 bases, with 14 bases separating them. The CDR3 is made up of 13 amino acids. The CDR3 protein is CASSLGDTGSAFF. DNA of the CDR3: TGTGCCAGCAGCTTAGGTGATACAGGCAGCGCTTTCTTT.

DNA for the CDR3: TGTGCCAGCAGACTAGCGGGAGGGGGCGAGCAGTACTTC. Protein: CASRLAGGGEQYF. This chain links TRBV6-5 with TRBJ2-7; 13 bases agree with TRBD2. J gave up 6 bases and V 6 bases, and 2 bases lay outside the gene matches. The V gene's germline CDR1 is MNHEY and CDR2 SVGAGI. The CDR3 contains 13 residues.

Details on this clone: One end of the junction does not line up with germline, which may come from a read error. In DNA form, the CDR3 reads TGCGCAAACCGGGGGGCGGTCGAGCAGTACTTC. Protein product: CANRGAVEQYF. The chain combines TRBV5-5 with TRBJ2-7, with D perhaps matching TRBD2 (7 bases). The CDR3 contains 11 residues. Germline loops: CDR1 SGHKS, CDR2 YYEKEE (reference sequence).

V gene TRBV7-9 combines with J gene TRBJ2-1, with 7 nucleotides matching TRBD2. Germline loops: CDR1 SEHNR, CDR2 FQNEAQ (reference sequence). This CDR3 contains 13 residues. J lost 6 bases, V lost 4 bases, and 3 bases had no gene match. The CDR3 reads CASSYLAANEQFF. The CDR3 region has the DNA TGTGCCAGCAGCTACCTAGCGGCCAATGAGCAGTTCTTC.

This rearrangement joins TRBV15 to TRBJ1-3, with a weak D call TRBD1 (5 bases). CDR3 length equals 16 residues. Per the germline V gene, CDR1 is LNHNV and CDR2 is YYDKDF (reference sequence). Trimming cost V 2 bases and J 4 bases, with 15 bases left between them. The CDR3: CATSRSRVSPGNTIYF. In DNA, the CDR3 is TGTGCCACCAGCAGATCCAGGGTATCTCCCGGAAACACCATATATTTT.

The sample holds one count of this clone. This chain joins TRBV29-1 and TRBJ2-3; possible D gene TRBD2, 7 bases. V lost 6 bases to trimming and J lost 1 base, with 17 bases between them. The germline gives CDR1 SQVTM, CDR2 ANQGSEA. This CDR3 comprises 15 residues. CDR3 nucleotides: TGCAGCGTCCTGGGGGGGACATTCGGCACAGATACGCAGTATTTT. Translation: CSVLGGTFGTDTQYF.

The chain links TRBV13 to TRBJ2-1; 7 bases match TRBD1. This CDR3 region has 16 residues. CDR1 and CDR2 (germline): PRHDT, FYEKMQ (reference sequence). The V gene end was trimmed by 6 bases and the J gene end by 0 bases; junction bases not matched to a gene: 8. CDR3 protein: CASSRRTGASYNEQFF. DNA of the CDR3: TGTGCCAGCAGTCGGAGGACAGGAGCCTCCTACAATGAGCAGTTCTTC.

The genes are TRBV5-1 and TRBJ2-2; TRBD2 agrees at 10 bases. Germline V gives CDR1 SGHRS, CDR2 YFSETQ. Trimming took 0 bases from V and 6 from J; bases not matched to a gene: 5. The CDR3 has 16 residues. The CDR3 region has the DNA TGCGCCAGCAGCTTGGTGGCTAGCGGGAGTGCCGGGGAGCTGTTTTTT. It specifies CASSLVASGSAGELFF.

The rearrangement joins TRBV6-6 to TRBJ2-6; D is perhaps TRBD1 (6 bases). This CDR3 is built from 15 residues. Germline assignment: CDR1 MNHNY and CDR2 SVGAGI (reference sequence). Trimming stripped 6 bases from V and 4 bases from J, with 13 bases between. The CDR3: CASSPDRIGANVLTF. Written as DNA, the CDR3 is TGTGCCAGCAGCCCGGACAGAATCGGGGCCAACGTCCTGACTTTC.

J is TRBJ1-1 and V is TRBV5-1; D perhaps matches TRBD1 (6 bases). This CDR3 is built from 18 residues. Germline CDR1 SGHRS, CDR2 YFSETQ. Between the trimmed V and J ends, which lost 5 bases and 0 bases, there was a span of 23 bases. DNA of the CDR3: TGCGCCAGCAGTGGCTCTCTCCGACGGGACACATTGAACACTGAAGCTTTCTTT. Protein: CASSGSLRRDTLNTEAFF.

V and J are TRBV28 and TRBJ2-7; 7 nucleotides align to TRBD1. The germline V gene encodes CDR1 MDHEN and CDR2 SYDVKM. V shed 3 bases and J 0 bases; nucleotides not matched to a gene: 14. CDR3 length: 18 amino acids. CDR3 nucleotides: TGTGCCAGCAGTTTTTCGACAGGGCTGCCCTCGATCTCCTACGAGCAGTACTTC. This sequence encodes CASSFSTGLPSISYEQYF.

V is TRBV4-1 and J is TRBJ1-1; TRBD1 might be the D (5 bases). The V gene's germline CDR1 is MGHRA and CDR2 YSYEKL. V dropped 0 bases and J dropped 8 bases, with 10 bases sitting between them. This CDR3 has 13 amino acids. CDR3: CASSQEGGWEAFF. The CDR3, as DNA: TGCGCCAGCAGCCAAGAGGGGGGTTGGGAAGCTTTCTTT.